This T cell receptor beta chain originates from a study of tumor-infiltrating lymphocytes in primary liver carcinoma. Study in general: All lesions had stage T1-T3 N0M0 and roughly 4 to 11 cm widths.

The germline V gene has CDR1 SGHAT and CDR2 FQNNGV. The CDR3 loop spans 16 amino acids. It was from about 20-30 mg of unsorted bulk tissue that RNA and DNA were co-extracted. The authors made TCR beta cDNA from 400 to 550 ng total RNA with a constant-region primer. Three nested multiplex PCR rounds, a slightly modified ARM-PCR method, built the TCR beta libraries. TRBV1-TRBV30 forward primers and a C-beta reverse primer were used in the first two PCR rounds, which each ran for about 9 cycles. One entry per CDR3 protein, called by TCRdb with MiXCR from the multiplex PCR reads. The sample contains more than 100,000 distinct CDR3 sequences, 50% to 65% of which appear only once. About this clonotype: It is likely a read error, because the conserved phenylalanine at the end of the CDR3 is missing.

Sequencing was done on a sample of liver tumor tissue from sampling region 1. Described subset: tumor region T1, superior pole. The J gene is TRBJ2-7, the V gene TRBV11-2; possibly TRBD1 or TRBD2 for D (6 bases each). The source of this sequence is a woman in her sixties with primary liver carcinoma and hepatitis B virus infection. The CDR3 protein is CVSSLASGAGCYEQYS. The CDR3 DNA is TGTGTCAGCAGCTTAGCGTCGGGGGCAGGATGCTACGAGCAGTACTCA.